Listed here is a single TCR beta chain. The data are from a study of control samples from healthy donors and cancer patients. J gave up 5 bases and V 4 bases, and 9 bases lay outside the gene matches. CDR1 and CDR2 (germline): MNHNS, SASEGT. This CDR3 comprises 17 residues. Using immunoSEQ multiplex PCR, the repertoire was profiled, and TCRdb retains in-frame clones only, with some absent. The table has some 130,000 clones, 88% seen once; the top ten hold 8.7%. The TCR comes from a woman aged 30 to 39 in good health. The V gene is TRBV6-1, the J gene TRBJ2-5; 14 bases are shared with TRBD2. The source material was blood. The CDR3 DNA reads TGTGCCAGCAGTGCCGCCGGGACTAGCGGGAGCGCGGAGACCCAGTACTTC. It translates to CASSAAGTSGSAETQYF.